Reported below is one T cell receptor (beta chain). Its target is not known. Only in-frame clones appear in the TCRdb table, and some are missing; sequencing was by immunoSEQ multiplex PCR. The table lists more than 2 million clones, 80% to 95% of them singletons. This CDR3 spans 14 amino acids. Germline CDR1 SGHDT, CDR2 YYEEEE. Trimming left V 0 bases short and J 5 bases short, with 9 bases between. The data belong to a study of shared clonotypes between healthy human individuals. Study-wide context: Three plates each covered CD4 naive and memory; CD8 naive two, CD8 memory one.

Study-wide results and limits: Clonotype sharing among donors was thought likely to change with sequencing depth.

Naive CD8 cells, CD45RO-negative and positively selected for CCR7, excluded terminally differentiated effector memory CD45RA+ cells. The sequence came from a man aged 18 to 29 in good health. Some clones in this sample may be carry-over from other donors' samples. Sequencing input: naive CD8+ T cells from PBMCs. The chain is built from TRBV5-6 and TRBJ2-1, with D uncertain. This chain's CDR3 is CASSLASGHNEQFF. CDR3 DNA sequence: TGTGCCAGCAGCTTGGCGTCGGGTCACAATGAGCAGTTCTTC.